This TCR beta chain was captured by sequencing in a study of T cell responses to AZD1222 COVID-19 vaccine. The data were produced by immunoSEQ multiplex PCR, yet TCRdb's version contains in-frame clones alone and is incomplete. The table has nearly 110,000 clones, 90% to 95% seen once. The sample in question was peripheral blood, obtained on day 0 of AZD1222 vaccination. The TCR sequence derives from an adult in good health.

The CDR3 DNA reads TGTGCCAGCTGGTACGGGTCCGCCGGGGAGCTGTTTTTT. Its translation: CASWYGSAGELFF. The chain uses TRBV12-3 or TRBV12-4 and TRBJ2-2; D unresolved. V shed 8 bases and J shed 6 bases, with 13 bases lying between them. The CDR3 totals 13 residues.